Each of the 31 T cell receptor beta chains below was sequenced from the same sample in a study of T cells in Graves' hyperthyroidism and ophthalmopathy (dated by TCRdb to between 2017 and 2020). Library prep was done by multiplex PCR. Reads for this sample came from an Illumina HiSeq 2000. The TCR beta CDR3 regions were amplified from the RNA transcripts. The TCR CDR3 was subjected to a first round of RT-PCR using the HTBI primer set and the Qiagen OneStep RT-PCR kit. TCRdb's own reprocessing of the public reads used fastp at Q25 and MiXCR and kept productive beta chains. Rows matching on CDR3 protein sequence are summarized as one entry with the most common DNA and genes. The sample profile shows 80,000 to 100,000 distinct CDR3 sequences; 35% to 45% of them were found once. The ten largest clones take up roughly a tenth of the sample. The sequenced sample consisted of peripheral blood or thyroid tissue (not recorded which). The receptors here all came from a young woman with Graves' hyperthyroidism.

The chain is built from TRBV15 and TRBJ1-5, with TRBD1 matching over 7 bases. V dropped 3 bases and J dropped 9; count of bases not matched to a gene: 14. Germline V gene lookup returns CDR1 LNHNV and CDR2 YYDKDF (reference sequence). This CDR3 spans 16 amino acids. CDR3 DNA sequence: TGTGCCACCAGCAGGACGGTGGGAGGGGGCTATTCGCCCCAGCATTTT. This encodes CATSRTVGGGYSPQHF.

The rearrangement joins TRBV18 to TRBJ2-5, with D possibly TRBD2 on 6 matching bases. Trimming took off 2 bases at V and 7 bases at J, with 11 bases between the two ends. Germline-derived CDR1 and CDR2 are KGHSH and LQKENI. This CDR3 has 13 residues. The DNA of the CDR3 is TGTGCCAGCTCACCAATAACGGGAGTGACCCAGTACTTC. Its translation is CASSPITGVTQYF.

This clonotype was counted a single time. The genes are TRBV10-2 and TRBJ2-7; tentative D call: TRBD1 (5 bases). The CDR3 loop spans 13 amino acids. V was shortened by 10 bases and J by 1 base, with 14 bases between the two germline ends. CDR1 and CDR2 from the germline V gene are WSHSY and SAAADI. Here the CDR3 DNA reads TGCGCCATCAGACCGACAGCTTCCTACGAGCAGTACTTC. Its translation: CAIRPTASYEQYF.

In its sample, this clonotype was seen many times. The chain uses TRBV20-1 and TRBJ2-5; TRBD2 aligns across 12 bases. Germline lookup yields CDR1 DFQATT and CDR2 SNEGSKA (reference sequence). The V gene end was trimmed by 3 bases and the J gene end by 10 bases; junction bases not matched to a gene: 6. CDR3 length: 13 residues. CDR3 sequence reads: CSAREPGLAGQYF. The CDR3 coding sequence is TGCAGTGCTAGGGAACCGGGACTAGCGGGCCAGTACTTC.

This clonotype was detected ten times or more. The CDR3 region has the DNA TGTGCCAGCAGACCCGACGGCCCTAATGAAAAACTGTTTTTT. This encodes CASRPDGPNEKLFF. The rearrangement uses TRBV28 and TRBJ1-4; D unclear. The CDR3 contains 14 residues. Trimming left V 6 bases short and J 3 bases short, with 11 bases between. From germline, CDR1 is MDHEN and CDR2 SYDVKM.

This clonotype was seen repeatedly, ten times or more. The V and J genes are TRBV6-6 and TRBJ1-5, with TRBD1 as a possible D gene (5 bases). The V end lost 5 bases, the J end lost 7 bases, and 15 bases lay between the germline ends. The CDR3 has 14 amino acids. The V gene's germline CDR1 is MNHNY and CDR2 SVGAGI (reference sequence). The chain's CDR3 is CASSPPGWGQPQHF. The CDR3 nucleotides are TGTGCCAGCAGTCCCCCGGGCTGGGGCCAGCCCCAGCATTTT.

As regards this clonotype: A much larger clone is a single base away; this may be a read error. The chain carries TRBV7-8 and TRBJ2-5; D not certain. V was pared by 5 bases and J by 3 bases, with 22 bases between. The CDR3 extends over 17 amino acids. Germline V CDR1 and CDR2: SGHVS, FQNEAQ. CDR3: CASSLYFGSENEETQYF. The CDR3 DNA is TGTGCCAGCAGCCTTTATTTCGGGTCCGAGAATGAAGAGACCCAGTACTTC.

This clonotype was seen a few times. V is TRBV5-6 and J is TRBJ2-7, with 13 bases matching TRBD2. Germline CDR1 and CDR2: SGHDT and YYEEEE. The CDR3 is 16 residues long. The V gene end was trimmed by 0 bases and the J gene end by 2 bases; junction bases not matched to a gene: 2. The chain's CDR3 is CASSLGLAGGPYEQYF. In DNA, the CDR3 is TGTGCCAGCAGCTTGGGACTAGCGGGAGGTCCCTACGAGCAGTACTTC.

This clonotype appeared many times. CDR3 nucleotide sequence: TGTGCCAGTAGTATAGCGGCGGGAGATACGCAGTATTTT. This codes for CASSIAAGDTQYF. The genes are TRBV19 and TRBJ2-3, with TRBD2 as a possible D gene (5 bases). Trimming stripped 1 base from V and 5 bases from J, with 7 bases between. CDR3 length: 13 amino acids. Looked up from germline, CDR1 is LNHDA and CDR2 is SQIVND (reference sequence).

The V and J genes are TRBV20-1 and TRBJ1-2, with a tentative D call TRBD1 (6 bases). Trimming pared 3 bases from V and 11 bases from J, leaving 10 bases between. Germline CDR1 is DFQATT and CDR2 is SNEGSKA (reference sequence). The CDR3 extends over 10 amino acids. CDR3 sequence: CSARNRAYTF. CDR3 nucleotide sequence: TGCAGTGCTAGGAACAGGGCTTACACCTTC.

The chain carries TRBV10-1 and TRBJ2-5; possible D gene TRBD2, 5 bases. This CDR3 has 16 residues. Germline V gene data show CDR1 as WNHNN and CDR2 as SYGVQD (reference sequence). Trimming removed 0 bases at V and 5 bases at J, with 16 bases between. CDR3 sequence reads: CASSESRDGKGETQYF. The CDR3 bases are TGCGCCAGCAGTGAGTCTCGCGACGGGAAGGGTGAGACCCAGTACTTC.

This clonotype occurred many times. The CDR3 bases are TGTGCCAGCAGCCACTACGGGAGCTCGATAGATACGCAGTATTTT. It is translated as CASSHYGSSIDTQYF. This chain connects TRBV6-5 to TRBJ2-3, with D possibly being TRBD2 (6 bases). Deletions cut 6 bases from V and 5 bases from J, with 18 bases between. Germline CDR1 and CDR2: MNHEY and SVGAGI. CDR3 length: 15 residues.

The V gene is TRBV5-1, the J gene TRBJ2-5, with TRBD1 identical over 10 bases. The CDR3 totals 14 residues. Germline V gene sequence: CDR1 SGHRS, CDR2 YFSETQ. V lost 4 bases to trimming and J lost 9 bases; unmatched junction nucleotides: 9. Here the CDR3 reads CASSVGQGGQPQYF. The CDR3 region has the DNA TGCGCCAGCAGCGTAGGACAGGGGGGTCAGCCCCAGTACTTC.

Of note for this clonotype: Just one base apart from a much larger clone, this may be a read error. The chain recombines TRBV18 with TRBJ1-1; a weak D match, TRBD1 (5 bases). Trimming shortened V by 5 bases and J by 8 bases, and 15 bases separated the two germline ends. Germline V gene sequence: CDR1 KGHSH, CDR2 LQKENI. There are 13 residues in the CDR3. CDR3 region: CASSTFRDREAFF. The CDR3 DNA reads as TGTGCCAGCTCAACCTTCAGAGACAGAGAAGCTTTCTTT. The variable domain in full, completed from reference TRBV18 and TRBJ1-1, reads NAGVMQNPRHLVRRRGQEARLRCSPMKGHSHVYWYRQLPEEGLKFMVYLQKENIIDESGMPKERFSAEFPKEGPSILRIQQVVRGDSAAYFCASSTFRDREAFFGQGTRLTVV.

J is TRBJ2-6 and V is TRBV20-1; D may match TRBD1 or TRBD2 (5 bases each). This CDR3 is 19 amino acids long. Trimming shortened V by 1 base and J by 2 bases, and 21 bases separated the two germline ends. CDR1 is DFQATT and CDR2 is SNEGSKA in the germline V gene (reference sequence). The CDR3 bases are TGCAGTGCTAGAGTGTATGGGGACCCCTTACTCCCTGGGGCCAACGTCCTGACTTTC. Translated: CSARVYGDPLLPGANVLTF.

The chain carries TRBV28 and TRBJ1-2, with 8 bases matching TRBD1. The CDR3 is 18 amino acids. Germline CDR1 MDHEN, CDR2 SYDVKM. Trimming at V came to 7 bases and at J to 2 bases, leaving 18 bases not matched to a gene. CDR3 in amino acids: CASTIHRGDPYGNYGYTF. In DNA, the CDR3 is TGTGCCAGCACCATTCACAGGGGGGACCCCTACGGGAACTATGGCTACACCTTC.

Ten or more counts support this clonotype. This chain connects TRBV5-1 to TRBJ2-5; tentatively, D is TRBD2 (6 bases). Between the trimmed V and J ends, which lost 0 bases and 2 bases, there was a span of 8 bases. CDR1 SGHRS and CDR2 YFSETQ come from the germline V gene. This CDR3 comprises 14 residues. The CDR3 loop reads CASSLGGTQETQYF. The CDR3 region has the DNA TGCGCCAGCAGCTTGGGCGGGACTCAAGAGACCCAGTACTTC. Full variable domain (remainder filled in from reference TRBV5-1 and TRBJ2-5): KAGVTQTPRYLIKTRGQQVTLSCSPISGHRSVSWYQQTPGQGLQFLFEYFSETQRNKGNFPGRFSGRQFSNSRSEMNVSTLELGDSALYLCASSLGGTQETQYFGPGTRLLVL.

This clonotype was observed many times. The rearrangement uses TRBV7-9 and TRBJ1-5; D unresolved. In germline, CDR1 is SEHNR, CDR2 FQNEAQ (reference sequence). The CDR3 has 12 amino acids. With 4 bases removed from V and 4 bases from J, the gap between germline ends came to 5 bases. The CDR3 DNA sequence: TGTGCCAGCAGCTACGAAAATCAGCCCCAGCATTTT. This gives the protein CASSYENQPQHF.

This chain links TRBV7-2 with TRBJ1-2, with D possibly matching TRBD1 (5 bases). From germline, CDR1 is SGHTA and CDR2 FQGNSA. Trimming stripped 5 bases from V and 4 bases from J, with 11 bases between. The CDR3 consists of 13 residues. DNA of the CDR3: TGTGCCAGCAGCCCGACAGTTGGCTATGGCTACACCTTC. Translated: CASSPTVGYGYTF.

This clonotype was seen repeatedly, ten times or more. The V call is TRBV7-2, the J call TRBJ1-4, with a weak D call TRBD1 (5 bases). This CDR3 has 14 amino acids. V was clipped by 1 base and J by 10 bases, with 13 bases between them. Germline values: CDR1 SGHTA, CDR2 FQGNSA. CDR3 residues: CASSLGFETAKLFF. The CDR3 nucleotides read TGTGCCAGCAGCTTAGGATTCGAGACAGCAAAACTGTTTTTT.

V usage is TRBV2 and J usage is TRBJ2-3; a possible D gene is TRBD2 (7 bases). Trimming cost V 2 bases and J 5 bases, with 14 bases left between them. The germline V gene encodes CDR1 SNHLY and CDR2 FYNNEI. The CDR3 contains 15 residues. CDR3 sequence reads: CASSEWGGGGDTQYF. CDR3 DNA: TGTGCCAGCAGTGAATGGGGAGGGGGAGGAGATACGCAGTATTTT.

For this clonotype: One base away lies a much larger clone, so this may be a sequencing read error. The chain employs TRBV28 and TRBJ2-2, with D possibly matching TRBD2 (5 bases). This CDR3 contains 12 residues. CDR1 and CDR2 from the germline V gene are MDHEN and SYDVKM. The CDR3 loop reads CASSLVAGELSF. DNA for the CDR3: TGTGCCAGCAGTTTAGTGGCCGGGGAGCTGTCTTTT. The full variable domain, its missing parts supplied by reference TRBV28 and TRBJ2-2, is DVKVTQSSRYLVKRTGEKVFLECVQDMDHENMFWYRQDPGLGLRLIYFSYDVKMKEKGDIPEGYSVSREKKERFSLILESASTNQTSMYLCASSLVAGELSFGEGSRLTVL.

This clonotype was recorded only once. At one end, the junction sequence differs from germline, possibly due to a read error. The chain combines TRBV15 with TRBJ2-3; D may be TRBD2 (5 bases). The V gene's germline CDR1 is LNHNV and CDR2 YYDKDF (reference sequence). The CDR3 length is 14 residues. CDR3 sequence reads: CASKERIYTDTQYF. For the CDR3, the DNA is TGCGCCAGCAAGGAGCGGATTTACACAGATACGCAGTATTTT.

This clonotype appeared many times. The chain joins TRBV29-1 to TRBJ1-2; TRBD1 aligns across 7 bases. The CDR3 consists of 13 residues. The germline gives CDR1 SQVTM, CDR2 ANQGSEA. With 6 bases clipped from V and 3 bases from J, the junction kept 7 bases outside the gene matches. The CDR3 protein is CSVKIRGDYGYTF. As DNA, the CDR3 is TGCAGCGTAAAAATCAGGGGGGACTATGGCTACACCTTC.

Many counts were recorded for this clonotype. The rearrangement uses TRBV7-9 and TRBJ2-2; D unclear. The CDR3 extends over 16 amino acids. The germline V and J ends were trimmed by 4 bases and 3 bases, with 15 bases remaining between them. The germline V gene has CDR1 SEHNR and CDR2 FQNEAQ (reference sequence). The DNA of the CDR3 is TGTGCCAGCAGCTCATACTACGGCTTAGACACCGGGGAGCTGTTTTTT. Translated, it gives CASSSYYGLDTGELFF.

To note about this clonotype: The junction departs from the called germline gene at one end, perhaps through a read error. The chain combines TRBV10-3 with TRBJ2-2; D may be TRBD2 (7 bases). Germline CDR1 and CDR2: ENHRY and SYGVKD. The CDR3 spans 17 residues. The CDR3 region is CAISKPGAGEITGELFF. The CDR3 DNA follows: TGTGCCATCAGTAAGCCGGGGGCGGGAGAGATCACCGGGGAGCTGTTCTTT.

This clonotype was seen ten or more times. The chain recombines TRBV4-2 with TRBJ1-4; 9 positions agree with TRBD1. Germline CDR1 reads LGHNA; CDR2 reads YNFKEQ. The CDR3 totals 13 residues. Trimming at V came to 4 bases and at J to 8 bases, leaving 2 bases not matched to a gene. In DNA form, the CDR3 reads TGTGCCAGCAGCCCGGGACAGGGAGAAAAACTGTTTTTT. It encodes CASSPGQGEKLFF.

This clonotype was seen ten or more times. The chain joins TRBV20-1 to TRBJ2-7, with D maybe TRBD2 (6 bases). This CDR3 has 16 amino acids. The V end lost 6 bases, the J end lost 0 bases, and 21 bases lay between the germline ends. Germline-derived CDR1 and CDR2 are DFQATT and SNEGSKA (reference sequence). The CDR3 region has the DNA TGCAGTGCGCAAGCGGCCCTAGCGCCCAGCTCCTACGAGCAGTACTTC. This translates into CSAQAALAPSSYEQYF.

This clonotype showed up many times. The genes are TRBV14 and TRBJ1-2, with 8 bases that match TRBD1. Germline CDR1 SGHDN, CDR2 FVKESK. This CDR3 region has 14 residues. After removal of 1 base from V and 6 bases from J, the junction contained 4 bases not matched to a gene. The CDR3 DNA sequence: TGTGCCAGCAGCCAAGTCCGGACAGGGAATGGCTACACCTTC. It translates to CASSQVRTGNGYTF.

About this clonotype itself: A much larger clone is a single base away; this may be a read error. The chain joins TRBV9 to TRBJ2-2, with 7 bases aligning to TRBD2. Germline V CDR1 and CDR2: SGDLS, YYNGEE. The CDR3 covers 13 residues. Here the CDR3 reads CASVPSGTGDLFF. The CDR3 nucleotides read TGTGCCAGCGTTCCAAGCGGGACCGGGGACCTGTTTTTT.

This clonotype was recorded many times. The J gene is TRBJ1-1, the V gene TRBV7-6; 11 bases are shared with TRBD1. This CDR3 comprises 17 residues. Trimming removed 2 bases from V and 1 base from J; junction bases left unmatched: 6. Germline CDR1 SGHVS, CDR2 FNYEAQ. CDR3 DNA: TGTGCCAGCAGCTTATACAGGACAGGGGGCCAGAACACTGAAGCTTTCTTT. This codes for CASSLYRTGGQNTEAFF.